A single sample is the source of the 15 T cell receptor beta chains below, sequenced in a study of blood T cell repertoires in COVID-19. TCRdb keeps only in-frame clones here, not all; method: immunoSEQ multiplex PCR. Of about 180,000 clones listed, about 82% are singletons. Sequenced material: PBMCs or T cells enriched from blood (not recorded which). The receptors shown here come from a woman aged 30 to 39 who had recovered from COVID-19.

The CDR3 nucleotides are TGTGCCAGCAGCCAAGAGGGGACTAGCGGCTCCTACAATGAGCAGTTCTTC. Residues: CASSQEGTSGSYNEQFF. The rearrangement uses TRBV3-1 (or the pseudogene TRBV3-2) and TRBJ2-1, with 11 bases identical to TRBD2. The V gene's germline CDR1 is LGHDT and CDR2 YNNKEL (reference sequence). V was clipped by 0 bases and J by 0 bases; unmatched bases: 1. This CDR3 has 17 residues.

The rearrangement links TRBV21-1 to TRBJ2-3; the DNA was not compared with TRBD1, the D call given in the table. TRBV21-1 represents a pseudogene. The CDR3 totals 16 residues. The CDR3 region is CASSDRGRPATDTQYF. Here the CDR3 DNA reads TGTGCCAGCTCCGACAGGGGACGTCCTGCCACAGATACGCAGTATTTT.

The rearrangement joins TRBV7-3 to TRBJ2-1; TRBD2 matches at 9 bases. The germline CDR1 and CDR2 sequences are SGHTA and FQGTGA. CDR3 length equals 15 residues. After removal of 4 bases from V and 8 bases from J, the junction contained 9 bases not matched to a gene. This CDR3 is CASSSLAGELDEQFF. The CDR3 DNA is TGTGCCAGCAGCTCTTTAGCGGGAGAGCTCGATGAGCAGTTCTTC.

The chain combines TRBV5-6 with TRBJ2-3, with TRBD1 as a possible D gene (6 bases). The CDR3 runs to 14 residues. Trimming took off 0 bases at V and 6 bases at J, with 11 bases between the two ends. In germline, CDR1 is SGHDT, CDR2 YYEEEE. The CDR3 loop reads CASSLGTVRDTQYF. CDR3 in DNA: TGTGCCAGCAGCTTGGGGACAGTCCGCGATACGCAGTATTTT.

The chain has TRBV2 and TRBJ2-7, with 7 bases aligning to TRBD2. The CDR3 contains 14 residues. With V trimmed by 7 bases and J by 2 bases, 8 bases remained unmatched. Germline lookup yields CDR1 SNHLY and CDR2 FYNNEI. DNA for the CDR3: TGTGCCAGCAAGATTAGCGGGCCGACCTACGAGCAGTACTTC. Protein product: CASKISGPTYEQYF.

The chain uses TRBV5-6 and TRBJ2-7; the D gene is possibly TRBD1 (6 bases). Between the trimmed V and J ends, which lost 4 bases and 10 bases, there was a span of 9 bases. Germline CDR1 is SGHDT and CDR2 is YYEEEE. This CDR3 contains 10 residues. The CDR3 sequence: CASSLGGQYF. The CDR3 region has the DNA TGTGCCAGCAGCCTAGGGGGACAGTACTTC. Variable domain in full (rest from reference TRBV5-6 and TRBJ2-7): DAGVTQSPTHLIKTRGQQVTLRCSPKSGHDTVSWYQQALGQGPQFIFQYYEEEERQRGNFPDRFSGHQFPNYSSELNVNALLLGDSALYLCASSLGGQYFGPGTRLTVT.

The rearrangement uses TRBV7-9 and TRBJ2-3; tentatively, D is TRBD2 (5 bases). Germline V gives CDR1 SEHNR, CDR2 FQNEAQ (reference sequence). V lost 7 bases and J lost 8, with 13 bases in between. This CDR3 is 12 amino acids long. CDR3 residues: CASNQRIATQYF. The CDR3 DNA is TGTGCCAGCAACCAGCGGATAGCTACGCAGTATTTT.

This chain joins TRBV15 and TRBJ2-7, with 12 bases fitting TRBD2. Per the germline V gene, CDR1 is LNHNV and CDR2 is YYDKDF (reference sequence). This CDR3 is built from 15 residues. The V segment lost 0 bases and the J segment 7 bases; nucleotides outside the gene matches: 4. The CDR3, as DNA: TGTGCCACCAGCAGAGATCGAGGACTAGCGGGGGAGCAGTACTTC. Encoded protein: CATSRDRGLAGEQYF. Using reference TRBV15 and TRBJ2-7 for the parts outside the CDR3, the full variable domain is DAMVIQNPRYQVTQFGKPVTLSCSQTLNHNVMYWYQQKSSQAPKLLFHYYDKDFNNEADTPDNFQSRRPNTSFCFLDIRSPGLGDTAMYLCATSRDRGLAGEQYFGPGTRLTVT.

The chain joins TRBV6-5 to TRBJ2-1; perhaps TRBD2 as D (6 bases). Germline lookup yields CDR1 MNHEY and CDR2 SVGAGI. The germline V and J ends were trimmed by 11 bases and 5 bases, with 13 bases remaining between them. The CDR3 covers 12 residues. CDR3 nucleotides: TGTGCCGCCAAGGAGGGGCACAATGAGCAGTTCTTC. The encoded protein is CAAKEGHNEQFF.

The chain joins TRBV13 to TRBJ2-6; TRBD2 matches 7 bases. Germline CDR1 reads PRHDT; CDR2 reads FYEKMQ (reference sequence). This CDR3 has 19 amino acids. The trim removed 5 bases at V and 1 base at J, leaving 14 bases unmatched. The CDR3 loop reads CASSAGRASGPSGANVLTF. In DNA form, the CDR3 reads TGTGCCAGCAGCGCCGGTAGGGCTAGCGGACCGTCTGGGGCCAACGTCCTGACTTTC.

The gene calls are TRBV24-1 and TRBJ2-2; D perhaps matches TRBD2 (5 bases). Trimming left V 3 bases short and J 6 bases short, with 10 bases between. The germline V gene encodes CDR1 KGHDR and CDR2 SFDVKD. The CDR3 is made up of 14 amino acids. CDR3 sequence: CATSDLRGSGELFF. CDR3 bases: TGTGCCACCAGTGATCTCCGAGGGTCCGGGGAGCTGTTTTTT.

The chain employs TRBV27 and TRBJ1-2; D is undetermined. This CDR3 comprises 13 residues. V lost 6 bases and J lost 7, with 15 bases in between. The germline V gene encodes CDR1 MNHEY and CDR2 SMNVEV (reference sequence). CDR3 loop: CASRVTSGGGYTF. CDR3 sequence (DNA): TGTGCCAGCAGAGTTACGAGCGGAGGTGGCTACACCTTC.

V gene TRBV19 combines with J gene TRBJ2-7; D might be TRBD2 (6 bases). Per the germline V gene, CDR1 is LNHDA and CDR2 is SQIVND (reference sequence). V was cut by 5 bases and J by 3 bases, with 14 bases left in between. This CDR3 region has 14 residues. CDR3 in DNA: TGTGCCAGTAGTGATACCGGACTACACTACGAGCAGTACTTC. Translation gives CASSDTGLHYEQYF.

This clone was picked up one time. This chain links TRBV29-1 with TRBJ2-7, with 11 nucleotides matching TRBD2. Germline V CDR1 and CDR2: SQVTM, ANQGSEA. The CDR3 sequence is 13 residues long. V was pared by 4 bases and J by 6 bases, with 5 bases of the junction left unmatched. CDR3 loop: CSVVLAGGLEQYF. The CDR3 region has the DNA TGCAGCGTTGTTCTAGCGGGAGGTCTCGAGCAGTACTTC.

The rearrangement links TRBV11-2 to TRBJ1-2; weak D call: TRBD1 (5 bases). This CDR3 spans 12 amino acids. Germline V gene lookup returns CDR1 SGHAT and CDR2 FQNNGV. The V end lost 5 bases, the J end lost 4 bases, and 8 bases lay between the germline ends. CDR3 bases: TGTGCCAGCAGCCCCCAGGGCTATGGCTACACCTTC. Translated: CASSPQGYGYTF.